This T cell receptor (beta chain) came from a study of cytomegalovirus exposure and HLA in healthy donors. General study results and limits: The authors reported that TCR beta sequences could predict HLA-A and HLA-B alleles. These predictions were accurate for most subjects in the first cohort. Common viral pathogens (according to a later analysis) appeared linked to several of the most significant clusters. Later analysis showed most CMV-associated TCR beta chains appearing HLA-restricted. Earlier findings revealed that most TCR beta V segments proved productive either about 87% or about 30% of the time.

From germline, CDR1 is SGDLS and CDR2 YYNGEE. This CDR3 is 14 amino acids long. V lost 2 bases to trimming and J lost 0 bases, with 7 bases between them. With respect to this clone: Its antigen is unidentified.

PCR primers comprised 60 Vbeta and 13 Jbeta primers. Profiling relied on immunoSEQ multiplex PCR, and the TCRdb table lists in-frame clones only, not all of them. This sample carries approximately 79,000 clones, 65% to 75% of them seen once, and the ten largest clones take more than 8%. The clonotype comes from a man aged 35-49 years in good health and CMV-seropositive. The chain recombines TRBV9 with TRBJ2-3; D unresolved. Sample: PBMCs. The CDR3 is CASSVGESTDTQYF. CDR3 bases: TGTGCCAGCAGCGTCGGAGAGAGCACAGATACGCAGTATTTT.